This T cell receptor beta chain derives from a study of shared clonotypes between healthy human individuals. Germline V gene lookup returns CDR1 LNHDA and CDR2 SQIVND (reference sequence). CDR3 length: 13 amino acids. V was pared by 7 bases and J by 8 bases, with 15 bases between. Sorted subsets were amplified in replicate PCRs using around 220 ng DNA, tens of thousands of T cell genomes. Assay used: immunoSEQ multiplex PCR; TCRdb lists only in-frame clones, some missing. The sample gives about 2.4 million clones, approximately 94% of which show up once; 0.36% is in the top ten. The sequence came from a man between 18 and 35 years old in good health. Some clones in this sample may be carry-over from other donors' samples. The rearrangement joins TRBV19 to TRBJ2-1; D unresolved. Sequences were obtained from naive CD4+ T cells from PBMCs. The subset is: CD45RA+ positively selected. CDR3 protein: CASTRSPYHEQFF. The DNA of the CDR3 is TGTGCCAGTACTCGGAGCCCTTACCATGAGCAGTTCTTC.